This T cell receptor beta chain was identified during a study of blood T cells in healthy people across ages. Study overall: When template switching was applied, about one barcoded beta molecule was captured per two T cells.

Then a second PCR, running roughly 6 to 11 cycles, was carried out with a sample-barcoded 5' primer and a J-beta primer mix. A template-switch adaptor containing 12 random nucleotides labeled each cDNA molecule. TCRdb used MiXCR to reprocess the 5' RACE reads, holding one entry per CDR3 protein. The sample consists of fewer than 700,000 distinct CDR3 sequences, 40% to 50% of them appearing once. This clonotype was seen a few times. Its antigen is unidentified. Findings and limits, study-wide: Donor CMV status was unknown, possibly confounding expanded clonotype changes.

The V gene lost 2 bases and the J gene lost 3 bases, with 6 bases spanning the gap. The length of the CDR3 is 12 residues. Germline V CDR1 and CDR2: SGHKS, YYEKEE (reference sequence). This TCR derives from a man older than 75 in good health. The sequenced material came from blood. The chain joins TRBV5-5 to TRBJ2-7; D gene unclear. The DNA of the CDR3 is TGTGCCAGCAGCTTTCCGAACTACGAGCAGTACTTC. Translating gives CASSFPNYEQYF.